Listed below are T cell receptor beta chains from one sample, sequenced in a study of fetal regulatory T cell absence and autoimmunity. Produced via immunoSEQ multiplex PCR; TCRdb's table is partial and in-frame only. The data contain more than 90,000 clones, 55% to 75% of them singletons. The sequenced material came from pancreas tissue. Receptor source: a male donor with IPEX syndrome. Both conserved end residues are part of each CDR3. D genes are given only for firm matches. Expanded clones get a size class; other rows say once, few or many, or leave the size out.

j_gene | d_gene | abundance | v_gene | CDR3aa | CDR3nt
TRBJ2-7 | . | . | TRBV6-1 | CASSDRRWPVYEQYF | TGTGCCAGCAGTGATCGACGGTGGCCGGTCTACGAGCAGTACTTC
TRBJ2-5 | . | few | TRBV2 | CASTPVGTQETQYF | TGTGCCAGCACTCCGGTGGGCACCCAAGAGACCCAGTACTTC
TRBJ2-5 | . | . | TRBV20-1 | CSARDLETQYF | TGCAGTGCTAGAGATCTGGAGACCCAGTACTTC
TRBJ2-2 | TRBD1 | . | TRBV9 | CASSVGTGGFGGELFF | TGTGCCAGCAGCGTTGGGACAGGGGGCTTTGGAGGGGAGCTGTTTTTT
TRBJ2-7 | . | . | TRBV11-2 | CASSLYDNEQYF | TGTGCCAGCAGCTTATATGACAACGAGCAGTACTTC
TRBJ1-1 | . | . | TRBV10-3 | CAISPGLLNTEAFF | TGTGCCATCAGCCCGGGACTCCTGAACACTGAAGCTTTCTTT
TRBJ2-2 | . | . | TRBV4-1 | CASSQERDAGELFF | TGCGCCAGCAGCCAAGAGAGGGACGCCGGGGAGCTGTTTTTT
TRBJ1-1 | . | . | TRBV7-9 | CASSLGKLGVNTEAFF | TGTGCCAGCAGCTTGGGAAAACTGGGAGTGAACACTGAAGCTTTCTTT
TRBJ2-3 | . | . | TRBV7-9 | CASSLSVSGPRADTQYF | TGTGCCAGCAGCTTAAGTGTCAGCGGGCCCCGGGCAGATACGCAGTATTTT
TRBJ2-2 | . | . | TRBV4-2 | CASSPSTGELFF | TGTGCCAGCAGCCCTAGCACCGGGGAGCTGTTTTTT
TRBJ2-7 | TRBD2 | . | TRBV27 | CASSPRRLADYEQYF | TGTGCCAGCAGTCCGAGGAGACTAGCCGACTACGAGCAGTACTTC
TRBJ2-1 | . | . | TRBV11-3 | CASSLAGDRLRFF | TGTGCCAGCAGCTTAGCGGGGGACCGGCTCCGGTTCTTC
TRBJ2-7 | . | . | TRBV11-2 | CASSPRDRGLAVPLHEQYF | TGTGCCAGCAGCCCCCGGGACAGGGGACTAGCGGTCCCCTTGCACGAGCAGTACTTC
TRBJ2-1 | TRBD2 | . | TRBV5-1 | CASSSIPGLAGENEQFF | TGCGCCAGCAGCTCCATCCCGGGACTAGCGGGAGAAAATGAGCAGTTCTTC
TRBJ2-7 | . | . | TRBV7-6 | CASSPPQRGFAYEQYF | TGTGCCAGCAGCCCCCCCCAACGGGGGTTCGCCTACGAGCAGTACTTC
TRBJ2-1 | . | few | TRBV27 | CASRGPRYNEQFF | TGTGCCAGCAGGGGACCGCGGTACAATGAGCAGTTCTTC
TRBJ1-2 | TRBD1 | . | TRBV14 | CASSHPGQGEYGYTF | TGTGCCAGCAGCCATCCGGGACAGGGTGAATATGGCTACACCTTC
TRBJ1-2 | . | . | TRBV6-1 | CASSEQIYGYTF | TGTGCCAGCAGTGAACAGATCTATGGCTACACCTTC
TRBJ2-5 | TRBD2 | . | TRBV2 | CASSEATSGGQETQYF | TGTGCCAGCAGTGAGGCGACTAGCGGGGGTCAAGAGACCCAGTACTTC
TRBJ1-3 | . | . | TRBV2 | CASRWGRGGGTGNTIYF | TGTGCCAGCAGATGGGGAAGGGGCGGGGGGACTGGAAACACCATATATTTT
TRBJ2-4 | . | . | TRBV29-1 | CSVVTAGGNIQYF | TGCAGCGTTGTAACGGCAGGGGGGAACATTCAGTACTTC
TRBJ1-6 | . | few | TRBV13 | CASSFVRERGSNSPLHF | TGTGCCAGCAGCTTCGTGCGGGAAAGGGGATCTAATTCACCCCTCCACTTT
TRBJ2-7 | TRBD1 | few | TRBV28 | CASSLAAGGRNEQYF | TGTGCCAGCAGTTTAGCGGCAGGGGGCAGGAACGAGCAGTACTTC
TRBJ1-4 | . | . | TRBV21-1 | CASGDRGGDEKLFF | TGTGCCAGCGGAGACAGGGGAGGAGATGAAAAACTGTTTTTT
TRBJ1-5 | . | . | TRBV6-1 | CASRKGGNSNQPQHF | TGTGCCAGCAGAAAGGGGGGCAATAGCAATCAGCCCCAGCATTTT
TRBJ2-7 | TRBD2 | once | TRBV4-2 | CASSQVAGGAYEQYF | TGTGCCAGCAGCCAAGTAGCGGGAGGGGCCTACGAGCAGTACTTC
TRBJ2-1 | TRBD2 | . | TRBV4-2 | CASNRAGAGGPGNEQFF | TGTGCCAGCAACCGAGCTGGAGCGGGAGGGCCAGGGAATGAGCAGTTCTTC
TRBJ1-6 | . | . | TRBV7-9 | CASSLARTGNSPLHF | TGTGCCAGCAGCTTAGCGAGAACGGGCAATTCACCCCTCCACTTT
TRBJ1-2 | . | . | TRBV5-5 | CASSYRDPANYGYTF | TGTGCCAGCAGCTATCGGGACCCGGCTAACTATGGCTACACCTTC
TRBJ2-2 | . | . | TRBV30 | CAWSPYGTGELFF | TGTGCCTGGAGCCCCTACGGTACCGGGGAGCTGTTTTTT
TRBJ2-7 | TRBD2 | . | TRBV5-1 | CASSLGLAGSYEQYF | TGCGCCAGCAGCTTGGGACTAGCGGGCTCCTACGAGCAGTACTTC